Included here is one T cell receptor beta chain sequence, with context. The target antigen is unknown. The entry originates in a study of cytomegalovirus exposure and HLA in healthy donors. Trimming took 4 bases from V and 0 from J; bases not matched to a gene: 9. This CDR3 comprises 17 residues. CDR1 is WSHSY and CDR2 is SAAADI in the germline V gene. The PCR made use of 60 Vbeta and 13 Jbeta primers. Libraries were prepared by immunoSEQ multiplex PCR; TCRdb keeps only in-frame clonotypes and omits some of them. The table has about 94,000 clones, less than 8% seen once; the top ten hold 2.3%. General observations from the study: Analysis performed later found about 18,000 TCR beta sequences associated with HLA alleles at 0.05 false discovery rate. Among the sequence variants, a highly shared cluster was likely an artifact of sequencing.

This sequence originates from a man aged 45-60 years in good health and CMV-seronegative. Sequencing was carried out using PBMCs. The rearrangement links TRBV10-2 to TRBJ2-3; 8 positions match TRBD1. CDR3 sequence: CASSGTRGPLSTDTQYF. Here the CDR3 DNA reads TGCGCCAGCAGTGGGACCAGGGGGCCGCTGAGCACAGATACGCAGTATTTT.